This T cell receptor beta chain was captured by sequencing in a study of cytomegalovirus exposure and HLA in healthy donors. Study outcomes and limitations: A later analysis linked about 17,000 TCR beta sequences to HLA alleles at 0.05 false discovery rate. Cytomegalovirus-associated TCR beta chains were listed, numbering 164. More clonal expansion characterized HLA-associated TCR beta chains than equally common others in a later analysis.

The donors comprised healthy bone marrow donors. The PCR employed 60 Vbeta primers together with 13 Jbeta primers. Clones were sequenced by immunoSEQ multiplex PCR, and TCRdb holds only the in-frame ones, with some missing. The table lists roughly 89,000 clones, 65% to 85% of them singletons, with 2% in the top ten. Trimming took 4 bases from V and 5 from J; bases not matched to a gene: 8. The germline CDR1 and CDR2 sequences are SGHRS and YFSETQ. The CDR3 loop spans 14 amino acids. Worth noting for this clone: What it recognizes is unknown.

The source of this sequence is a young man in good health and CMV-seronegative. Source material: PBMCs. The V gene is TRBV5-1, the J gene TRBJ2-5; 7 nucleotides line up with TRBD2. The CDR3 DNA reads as TGCGCCAGCAGCACTGGACCCGGGGGGGAGACCCAGTACTTC. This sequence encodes CASSTGPGGETQYF.